What follows are 11 T cell receptor beta chains derived from one specimen sequenced in a study of T cell repertoires in cytomegalovirus infection. Which antigens these TCRs recognize remains unknown. TCRdb reprocessed the reads with MiXCR, giving one entry per CDR3 protein. The repertoire holds fewer than 650,000 distinct CDR3 sequences, almost 40% seen once, with around 50% in the top ten. This specimen consisted of cultured PBMCs, obtained from culture after CMV antigen stimulation. These receptor sequences come from a human donor in good health (CMV status not recorded). Some clones in this sample may be carry-over from other donors' samples.

This chain links TRBV7-3 with TRBJ1-2; D uncertain. Germline CDR1 and CDR2: SGHTA and FQGTGA. Between the trimmed V and J ends, which lost 5 bases and 5 bases, there was a span of 21 bases. This CDR3 contains 16 residues. The CDR3 bases are TGTGCCAGCAGCGGGCCCACAGCCCCCCGCGGATATGGCTACACCTTC. Translation: CASSGPTAPRGYGYTF.

V is TRBV3-1 and J is TRBJ2-3; D uncertain. The germline V and J ends were trimmed by 2 bases and 1 base, with 16 bases remaining between them. CDR3 length: 17 amino acids. From germline, CDR1 is LGHDT and CDR2 YNNKEL (reference sequence). The CDR3 reads CASSQYSRQVRTDTQYF. In nucleotides, the CDR3 is TGTGCCAGCAGCCAATATTCGCGTCAGGTTCGCACAGATACGCAGTATTTT.

The genes are TRBV6-2 or TRBV6-3 and TRBJ1-5, with a tentative D call TRBD1 (5 bases). Between the trimmed V and J ends, which lost 4 bases and 8 bases, there was a span of 18 bases. The CDR3 is 15 amino acids. CDR1 is MNHEY, CDR2 SVGEGT, per germline. CDR3 in DNA: TGTGCCAGCAGTTTCGGGACGGGGGGAATCAAGCCCCAGCATTTT. Encoded protein: CASSFGTGGIKPQHF.

This clonotype was counted a single time. This CDR3 is CASSFLQGGEQYF. The DNA for the CDR3 is TGTGCCAGCAGCTTCCTGCAGGGTGGCGAGCAGTACTTC. The chain is built from TRBV7-8 and TRBJ2-7, with TRBD1 as a possible D gene (5 bases). The germline V gene has CDR1 SGHVS and CDR2 FQNEAQ. This CDR3 has 13 amino acids. Between the trimmed V and J ends, which lost 3 bases and 6 bases, there was a span of 12 bases. Full variable domain (remainder filled in from reference TRBV7-8 and TRBJ2-7): GAGVSQSPRYKVAKRGQDVALRCDPISGHVSLFWYQQALGQGPEFLTYFQNEAQLDKSGLPSDRFFAERPEGSVSTLKIQRTQQEDSAVYLCASSFLQGGEQYFGPGTRLTVT.

Comments on this clonotype: At one end, the junction sequence differs from germline, possibly due to a read error. The rearrangement joins TRBV25-1 to TRBJ1-1, with a weak D call TRBD1 (6 bases). This CDR3 is 15 amino acids long. Germline loops: CDR1 MGHDK, CDR2 SYGVNS. CDR3 in amino acids: CASSEARWGAGVRIF. The CDR3 region has the DNA TGTGCCAGCAGTGAGGCGAGGTGGGGGGCAGGGGTTCGTATCTTT.

This clonotype has more than one count but fewer than ten. V usage is TRBV12-3 or TRBV12-4 and J usage is TRBJ1-1; D possibly corresponds to TRBD1 (5 bases). The V gene lost 6 bases and the J gene lost 6 bases, with 14 bases spanning the gap. The CDR3 has 13 residues. In nucleotides, the CDR3 is TGTGCCAGCAGCCGGGCCAGGGAGGCTGAAGCTTTCTTT. This sequence encodes CASSRAREAEAFF.

The CDR3 loop reads CASSLGTGDFGYEQYF. The DNA of the CDR3 is TGTGCCAGCAGCTTGGGGACAGGGGATTTTGGGTACGAGCAGTACTTC. The V and J genes are TRBV5-4 and TRBJ2-7, with TRBD1 identical over 9 bases. The CDR3 is 16 amino acids. CDR1 is SGHNT and CDR2 is YYREEE in the germline V gene (reference sequence). J lost 4 bases, V lost 0 bases, and 8 bases had no gene match.

The chain employs TRBV4-1 and TRBJ2-1; D unclear. Germline V gives CDR1 MGHRA, CDR2 YSYEKL. This CDR3 contains 14 residues. The germline V and J ends were trimmed by 1 base and 9 bases, with 13 bases remaining between them. The CDR3 nucleotides are TGCGCCAGCAGCCAAGTTCCGACGGTAGGTGAGCAGTTCTTC. Translation gives CASSQVPTVGEQFF.

Only a few counts were recorded for this clonotype. The J gene is TRBJ2-1, the V gene TRBV15; D perhaps matches TRBD1 (6 bases). The CDR3 has 15 residues. Germline V gives CDR1 LNHNV, CDR2 YYDKDF (reference sequence). V was clipped by 0 bases and J by 7 bases, with 13 bases between them. The CDR3 region has the DNA TGTGCCACCAGCAGAGATGGGACATTGAGAAATGAGCAGTTCTTC. The encoded protein is CATSRDGTLRNEQFF.

The rearrangement uses TRBV5-4 and TRBJ2-5; 9 bases are a match to TRBD1. The V segment lost 4 bases and the J segment 3 bases; nucleotides outside the gene matches: 7. This CDR3 has 15 amino acids. Germline V lookup: CDR1 SGHNT, CDR2 YYREEE (reference sequence). The DNA of the CDR3 is TGTGCCAGCAGCCTGGACAGGGGTACTAAAGAGACCCAGTACTTC. This sequence encodes CASSLDRGTKETQYF.

This sequence joins TRBV4-3 and TRBJ2-1; TRBD2 might be the D (6 bases). Germline V gene data show CDR1 as LGHNA and CDR2 as YSLEER. The ends were cut back, 1 base at V and 8 bases at J, with 12 bases in the middle. CDR3 length: 14 amino acids. CDR3 nucleotide sequence: TGCGCCAGCAGCCAAGCTCTAGCGACGGATGAGCAGTTCTTC. Amino acids: CASSQALATDEQFF.